This entry features one T cell receptor beta chain sequence. The source of the sample is a study of blood T cell repertoires in COVID-19. Study context: COVID-19 samples from acute and convalescent phases originated in the United States, Italy and Spain. The analysed material was cDNA or gDNA that came from T cells, B-cell-depleted T cells, or PBMCs.

Germline trimming cut 5 bases from V and 0 bases from J; bases unmatched to any gene: 8. CDR1 is MNHNY and CDR2 is SVGAGI in the germline V gene (reference sequence). This CDR3 spans 17 amino acids. Original processing methods: Estimates of nucleated cell counts were drawn from the amplification of reference gene primers. Repertoires were generated with immunoSEQ multiplex PCR, while TCRdb's copy carries only in-frame clones and drops some. That table is the source of V, J and clone size, and D and trimming were worked out from the DNA. The sample lists over 75,000 clones, roughly nine tenths occurring once.

Sequencing was done on a sample of peripheral blood. The receptor was isolated from a human donor with active COVID-19. The donor label of this sample is uncertain. The V and J genes are TRBV6-6 and TRBJ1-3; 9 bases agree with TRBD1. CDR3 DNA: TGTGCCAGCAGTCAGGGACAGGGCCCGAGCTCTGGAAACACCATATATTTT. Translated: CASSQGQGPSSGNTIYF.